The 9 T cell receptor beta chains below were found in one sample sequenced in a study of T cells in narcolepsy. Assay used: immunoSEQ multiplex PCR; TCRdb lists only in-frame clones, some missing. The sample gives over 25,000 clones, 75% to 85% of which show up once; 3% to 4% is in the top ten. The sequenced material came from CD45RA- memory CD4+ T cells from PBMCs. All receptors come from a human donor with narcolepsy.

The rearrangement joins TRBV18 to TRBJ2-3; 11 bases are shared with TRBD2. The CDR3 sequence is 21 residues long. The trim removed 5 bases at V and 5 bases at J, leaving 24 bases unmatched. Germline V gene lookup returns CDR1 KGHSH and CDR2 LQKENI. The CDR3 nucleotides are TGTGCCAGCTCAGCTCTCCCCGGATCTAGCGGGGGGACCACTCGTTTAGATACGCAGTATTTT. Protein: CASSALPGSSGGTTRLDTQYF. Based on the CDR3 plus reference TRBV18 and TRBJ2-3, the full variable domain is NAGVMQNPRHLVRRRGQEARLRCSPMKGHSHVYWYRQLPEEGLKFMVYLQKENIIDESGMPKERFSAEFPKEGPSILRIQQVVRGDSAAYFCASSALPGSSGGTTRLDTQYFGPGTRLTVL.

With regard to this clone: Other DNA sequences within the sample encode an identical CDR3. The V and J genes are TRBV7-2 and TRBJ1-6; TRBD1 matches 12 bases. Germline CDR1 SGHTA, CDR2 FQGNSA. This CDR3 is 19 amino acids long. V lost 1 base to trimming and J lost 7 bases; unmatched junction nucleotides: 11. DNA of the CDR3: TGTGCCAGCAGCTTAGAGGGGACCGGGACAGGGGGCCGGAATTCACCCCTCCACTTT. This gives the protein CASSLEGTGTGGRNSPLHF.

CDR3 sequence reads: CAWSKKAGRNQPQHF. The CDR3 DNA sequence: TGTGCCTGGAGTAAAAAGGCAGGGCGTAATCAGCCCCAGCATTTT. This sequence joins TRBV30 and TRBJ1-5, with D maybe TRBD1 (5 bases). V lost 2 bases, J lost 4 bases, and 15 bases lay in between. CDR1 and CDR2 from the germline V gene are GTSNPN and SVGIG (reference sequence). This CDR3 has 15 amino acids.

The J gene is TRBJ2-5, the V gene TRBV28, with D perhaps being TRBD1 or TRBD2 (5 bases each). Trimming took 1 base from V and 5 from J, leaving 11 bases between them. The CDR3 loop spans 14 amino acids. Germline CDR1 MDHEN, CDR2 SYDVKM. CDR3 nucleotide sequence: TGTGCCAGCAGTTTATTCCAGGGAGCGGAGACCCAGTACTTC. Protein product: CASSLFQGAETQYF. The full variable domain, completed using reference TRBV28 and TRBJ2-5, is DVKVTQSSRYLVKRTGEKVFLECVQDMDHENMFWYRQDPGLGLRLIYFSYDVKMKEKGDIPEGYSVSREKKERFSLILESASTNQTSMYLCASSLFQGAETQYFGPGTRLLVL.

The V gene is TRBV5-1, the J gene TRBJ1-1; 9 bases are a match to TRBD1. The CDR3 is 14 residues long. Germline V gene lookup returns CDR1 SGHRS and CDR2 YFSETQ. V was clipped by 0 bases and J by 11 bases; unmatched bases: 8. CDR3 in amino acids: CASSLDRDRVLAFF. The CDR3 DNA follows: TGCGCCAGCAGCTTGGACCGGGACAGGGTACTTGCTTTCTTT.

The V and J genes are TRBV18 and TRBJ2-1, with a possible D match to TRBD1 (5 bases). V shed 3 bases and J shed 6 bases, with 15 bases lying between them. This CDR3 region has 15 residues. Looked up from germline, CDR1 is KGHSH and CDR2 is LQKENI. CDR3 loop: CASSPGSQGTNEQFF. CDR3 bases: TGTGCCAGCTCACCGGGGTCCCAGGGCACCAATGAGCAGTTCTTC.

The CDR3 loop is CASSQPRGQLMNTEAFF. Written as DNA, the CDR3 is TGTGCCAGCAGCCAGCCCAGGGGCCAACTGATGAACACTGAAGCTTTCTTT. The chain is built from TRBV27 and TRBJ1-1, with a tentative D call TRBD1 (6 bases). Trimming stripped 6 bases from V and 0 bases from J, with 20 bases between. Germline lookup yields CDR1 MNHEY and CDR2 SMNVEV (reference sequence). CDR3 size: 17 residues.

This sequence joins TRBV19 and TRBJ2-4; weak D call: TRBD1 (6 bases). Per germline, CDR1 LNHDA and CDR2 SQIVND (reference sequence). The V end was cut by 4 bases, the J end by 0 bases, with 13 bases between. This CDR3 has 16 residues. The CDR3 bases are TGTGCCAGTAGTAGTGGACAGCTCCTAGCCAAAAACATTCAGTACTTC. Amino acid sequence: CASSSGQLLAKNIQYF.

This clone was recorded once. This rearrangement joins TRBV5-1 to TRBJ2-1; D is perhaps TRBD2 (5 bases). Per germline, CDR1 SGHRS and CDR2 YFSETQ. Trimming shortened V by 4 bases and J by 6 bases, and 17 bases separated the two germline ends. This CDR3 spans 15 amino acids. CDR3 sequence: CASSAAGMAPNEQFF. The DNA for the CDR3 is TGCGCCAGCAGCGCCGCCGGGATGGCCCCCAATGAGCAGTTCTTC.